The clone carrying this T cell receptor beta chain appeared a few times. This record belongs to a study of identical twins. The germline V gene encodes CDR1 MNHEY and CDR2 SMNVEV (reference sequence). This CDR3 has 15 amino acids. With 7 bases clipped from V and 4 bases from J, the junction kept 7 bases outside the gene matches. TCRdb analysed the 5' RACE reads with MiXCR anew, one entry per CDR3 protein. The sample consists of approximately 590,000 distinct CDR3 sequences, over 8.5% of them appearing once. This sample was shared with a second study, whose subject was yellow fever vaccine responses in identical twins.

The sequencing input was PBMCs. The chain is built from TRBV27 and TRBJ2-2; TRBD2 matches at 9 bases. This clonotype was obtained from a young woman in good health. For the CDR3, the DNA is TGTGCCAGCATGGCGGGGGGGCCAGGCACCGGGGAGCTGTTTTTT. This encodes CASMAGGPGTGELFF.